A single sample gave rise to the 30 T cell receptor beta chains below, sequenced in a study of Ad26.COV2.S vaccination and SARS-CoV-2 variants. TCRdb's copy holds only in-frame clones and misses some; the assay was immunoSEQ multiplex PCR. The data show hundreds of thousands of clones, roughly 89% seen once. The treatment here: 15 to 20 received Ad26.COV2.S at low or high dose, single or two shots; a few received placebo; per-sample allocation not given. Vaccine and placebo recipients were sampled on day 63 after the first injection. Sequenced material: peripheral blood, taken in a trial of Ad26.COV2.S vaccine versus placebo. The origin of the receptors is a person aged 18-65 years who received the Ad26.COV2.S COVID-19 vaccine or a placebo.

The chain couples TRBV18 to TRBJ2-3, with TRBD1 matching 7 bases. Unmatched junction bases numbered 7, after V lost 1 base and J lost 0 bases. CDR3 length: 17 residues. From germline, CDR1 is KGHSH and CDR2 LQKENI. For the CDR3, the DNA is TGTGCCAGCTCACCACGCGGATCGACAGGGAGCACAGATACGCAGTATTTT. Amino acid sequence: CASSPRGSTGSTDTQYF.

The CDR3 region is CASRLAGVRDIVAGVRSYEQYF. CDR3 DNA: TGTGCAAGTCGCTTAGCGGGAGTACGGGACATAGTAGCGGGGGTCAGATCCTACGAGCAGTACTTC. The chain links TRBV12-2 to TRBJ2-7; TRBD2, the table's D call, was not compared with the DNA. TRBV12-2 is termed a pseudogene. The CDR3 has 22 residues.

The chain links TRBV6-1 to TRBJ1-5, with unresolved D. The V and J ends lost 1 base and 2 bases respectively, with 12 bases between them. Germline CDR1 MNHNS, CDR2 SASEGT. CDR3 length equals 16 residues. As DNA, the CDR3 is TGTGCCAGCAGTGAAGGGGCGTTCCTGGGCAATCAGCCCCAGCATTTT. Residues: CASSEGAFLGNQPQHF.

The chain links TRBV2 to TRBJ1-2, with D possibly TRBD1 on 5 matching bases. Deletions cut 6 bases from V and 7 bases from J, with 9 bases between. This CDR3 comprises 11 residues. In germline, CDR1 is SNHLY, CDR2 FYNNEI. Here the CDR3 reads CASRGDGGYTF. The CDR3 DNA follows: TGTGCCAGCAGAGGGGACGGTGGCTACACCTTC.

The J gene is TRBJ2-7, the V gene TRBV9; D is perhaps TRBD1 (5 bases). The V and J ends lost 4 bases and 7 bases respectively, with 15 bases between them. The CDR3 runs 13 residues. Germline-derived CDR1 and CDR2 are SGDLS and YYNGEE. CDR3: CASSSSQGREQYF. The CDR3 DNA follows: TGTGCCAGCAGCTCGAGCCAGGGTCGGGAGCAGTACTTC.

On this clone: The junction departs from the called germline gene at one end, perhaps through a read error. This rearrangement joins TRBV7-2 to TRBJ1-3; 7 bases line up with TRBD1. CDR1 is SGHTA and CDR2 is FQGNSA in the germline V gene. The CDR3 totals 12 residues. CDR3 bases: TGTGCCAGCAGCTTAAACAGGGGCCCACATCATTTT. Its translation: CASSLNRGPHHF.

The rearrangement links TRBV5-6 to TRBJ2-5; 10 bases fit TRBD1. The CDR3 is 14 residues long. J lost 2 bases, V lost 3 bases, and 1 base had no gene match. CDR1 is SGHDT and CDR2 is YYEEEE in the germline V gene. This CDR3 is CASSSGQGQETQYF. The CDR3, as DNA: TGTGCCAGCAGCTCGGGACAGGGGCAAGAGACCCAGTACTTC.

The V call is TRBV4-3, the J call TRBJ1-2; TRBD1 might be the D (6 bases). V was shortened by 0 bases and J by 8 bases, with 16 bases between the two germline ends. CDR1 is LGHNA and CDR2 is YSLEER in the germline V gene. The CDR3 contains 15 residues. The CDR3 DNA is TGCGCCAGCAGCCAAGATCACTGGGGGGCGGAGGGCTACACCTTC. Translated, it gives CASSQDHWGAEGYTF.

A remark on this clone: A read error may produce the germline difference seen at one junction end. This chain links TRBV20-1 with TRBJ2-7; D not certain. In germline, CDR1 is DFQATT, CDR2 SNEGSKA (reference sequence). The CDR3 is 10 residues long. The CDR3 protein is CSAGDYEQYF. CDR3 nucleotide sequence: TGCAGTGCTGGAGACTACGAGCAGTACTTC.

The genes are TRBV19 and TRBJ2-4; 8 nucleotides agree with TRBD2. There are 14 residues in the CDR3. Germline trimming cut 5 bases from V and 7 bases from J; bases unmatched to any gene: 7. Germline lookup yields CDR1 LNHDA and CDR2 SQIVND (reference sequence). Here the CDR3 reads CASSERGKWNIQYF. CDR3 in DNA: TGTGCCAGTAGTGAGCGGGGGAAGTGGAACATTCAGTACTTC.

The chain uses TRBV27 and TRBJ2-1, with 10 bases identical to TRBD2. The V segment lost 2 bases and the J segment 1 base; nucleotides outside the gene matches: 8. This CDR3 is built from 18 residues. Germline lookup yields CDR1 MNHEY and CDR2 SMNVEV (reference sequence). The CDR3 loop is CASSLGLAGARSYNEQFF. The CDR3, as DNA: TGTGCCAGCAGTTTAGGGCTAGCGGGAGCAAGGTCCTACAATGAGCAGTTCTTC.

In this sample, this clone turned up a few times. The V and J genes are TRBV9 and TRBJ2-1, with TRBD2 identical over 11 bases. CDR3 length equals 15 residues. The V gene's germline CDR1 is SGDLS and CDR2 YYNGEE. The V and J ends lost 3 bases and 5 bases, in that order; junction bases with no gene match: 4. The CDR3 nucleotides are TGTGCCAGCAGCGCAACTAGCGGGGGACACAATGAGCAGTTCTTC. Translation: CASSATSGGHNEQFF.

The chain employs TRBV6-4 and TRBJ2-1, with no clear D. The V gene's germline CDR1 is MRHNA and CDR2 SNTAGT. The CDR3 contains 15 residues. Trimming left V 6 bases short and J 3 bases short, with 15 bases between. CDR3 sequence reads: CASRHTSLLYNEQFF. The DNA of the CDR3 is TGTGCCAGCAGACACACTTCCCTACTCTACAATGAGCAGTTCTTC.

The chain combines TRBV7-8 with TRBJ2-1; D is unclear. CDR3 length: 14 amino acids. The germline V and J ends were trimmed by 5 bases and 11 bases, with 19 bases remaining between them. The V gene's germline CDR1 is SGHVS and CDR2 FQNEAQ. The CDR3 nucleotides are TGTGCCAGCAGCCGAGGACCCCCAGGCAACCAGCAGTTCTTC. This codes for CASSRGPPGNQQFF.

The table lists this clone with a few counts. The chain uses TRBV7-2 and TRBJ1-1; unclear D gene. V lost 5 bases to trimming and J lost 2 bases, with 15 bases between them. The germline V gene has CDR1 SGHTA and CDR2 FQGNSA. The CDR3 runs to 15 residues. Written as DNA, the CDR3 is TGTGCCAGCAGCCCAAAAGGAGCAGCTAACACTGAAGCTTTCTTT. Residues: CASSPKGAANTEAFF.

The chain has TRBV9 and TRBJ2-5; TRBD1 matches at 10 bases. Germline-derived CDR1 and CDR2 are SGDLS and YYNGEE. V lost 4 bases and J lost 0; bases outside the gene matches: 12. The CDR3 consists of 18 residues. CDR3 nucleotides: TGTGCCAGCAGCCTGACAGGGGGCCCGTCTTTCTACCAAGAGACCCAGTACTTC. Protein product: CASSLTGGPSFYQETQYF.

The V gene is TRBV6-2 or TRBV6-3, the J gene TRBJ1-4; TRBD1 agrees at 7 bases. With V trimmed by 5 bases and J by 7 bases, 10 bases remained unmatched. Germline values: CDR1 MNHEY, CDR2 SVGEGT. This CDR3 contains 15 residues. The CDR3 DNA follows: TGTGCCAGCAGTGCTTACCGGGACAGTGGTGAAAAACTGTTTTTT. This sequence encodes CASSAYRDSGEKLFF.

V gene TRBV28 combines with J gene TRBJ1-5; D perhaps matches TRBD1 (6 bases). The CDR3 extends over 15 amino acids. Germline assignment: CDR1 MDHEN and CDR2 SYDVKM. The V end was cut by 4 bases, the J end by 5 bases, with 15 bases between. CDR3 in amino acids: CASSYPQGEYQPQHF. The DNA of the CDR3 is TGTGCCAGCAGTTACCCACAGGGAGAGTATCAGCCCCAGCATTTT.

V and J are TRBV5-1 and TRBJ1-3, with 7 nucleotides matching TRBD1. The CDR3 runs 18 residues. Germline V CDR1 and CDR2: SGHRS, YFSETQ. The junction had 11 bases not matched to a gene; V was cut back by 2 bases and J by 0 bases. CDR3 DNA: TGCGCCAGCAGCTTCGACCAGGGGGTGGGCCGCTCTGGAAACACCATATATTTT. This gives the protein CASSFDQGVGRSGNTIYF.

V gene TRBV6-1 combines with J gene TRBJ2-5; 7 positions agree with TRBD2. The CDR3 is 14 residues long. CDR1 and CDR2 from the germline V gene are MNHNS and SASEGT. V lost 3 bases to trimming and J lost 5 bases; unmatched junction nucleotides: 6. The CDR3 sequence is CASSDVGEGETQYF. As DNA, the CDR3 is TGTGCCAGCAGTGACGTGGGGGAGGGGGAGACCCAGTACTTC.

The chain has TRBV7-3 and TRBJ1-2; D not certain. CDR1 is SGHTA and CDR2 is FQGTGA in the germline V gene. This CDR3 is built from 13 residues. V was pared by 4 bases and J by 0 bases, with 6 bases between. The DNA of the CDR3 is TGTGCCAGCAGCTACGACGCTAACTATGGCTACACCTTC. Protein product: CASSYDANYGYTF.

The CDR3 loop is CATSETSGITDTQYF. CDR3 nucleotides: TGTGCCACCAGTGAGACTAGCGGGATCACAGATACGCAGTATTTT. This chain connects TRBV24-1 to TRBJ2-3, with 11 bases lining up with TRBD2. From germline, CDR1 is KGHDR and CDR2 SFDVKD. Trimming took 4 bases from V and 2 from J; bases not matched to a gene: 1. The CDR3 runs to 15 residues.

The chain is built from TRBV11-1 and TRBJ1-2; TRBD1 matches 9 bases. There are 16 residues in the CDR3. The V gene end was trimmed by 5 bases and the J gene end by 2 bases; junction bases not matched to a gene: 9. CDR1 and CDR2 from the germline V gene are SGHAT and FQDESV (reference sequence). The DNA of the CDR3 is TGTGCCAGCAGCCCCTTGCACGGGACAGGGAACTATGGCTACACCTTC. Its protein product is CASSPLHGTGNYGYTF.

The chain is built from TRBV28 and TRBJ2-2; TRBD2 aligns across 7 bases. This CDR3 region has 14 residues. Trimming removed 8 bases from V and 4 bases from J; junction bases left unmatched: 7. Germline V gene lookup returns CDR1 MDHEN and CDR2 SYDVKM. The CDR3 loop reads CASCSGGSTGELFF. The CDR3 DNA reads TGTGCCAGCTGCTCGGGGGGTAGCACCGGGGAGCTGTTTTTT. Based on the CDR3 plus reference TRBV28 and TRBJ2-2, the full variable domain is DVKVTQSSRYLVKRTGEKVFLECVQDMDHENMFWYRQDPGLGLRLIYFSYDVKMKEKGDIPEGYSVSREKKERFSLILESASTNQTSMYLCASCSGGSTGELFFGEGSRLTVL.

The CDR3 sequence is CASSPLHPTDTQYF. The DNA for the CDR3 is TGCGCCAGCAGCCCCCTACATCCCACAGATACGCAGTATTTT. This chain links TRBV4-3 with TRBJ2-3; no definite D call. V lost 4 bases and J lost 2, with 10 bases in between. The germline CDR1 and CDR2 sequences are LGHNA and YSLEER. CDR3 length: 14 residues.

The sample holds one count of this clone. V and J are TRBV6-5 and TRBJ1-1; no firm D call. CDR1 and CDR2 from the germline V gene are MNHEY and SVGAGI. V was pared by 6 bases and J by 0 bases, with 2 bases between. CDR3 length equals 11 residues. The CDR3 sequence: CASRMNTEAFF. The CDR3 DNA reads as TGTGCCAGCAGGATGAACACTGAAGCTTTCTTT.

The J gene is TRBJ1-6, the V gene TRBV9, with TRBD1 as a possible D gene (5 bases). Looked up from germline, CDR1 is SGDLS and CDR2 is YYNGEE. This CDR3 is 16 amino acids long. Trimming removed 4 bases from V and 9 bases from J, with 20 bases in between. This chain's CDR3 is CASSPLPRQPISPLHF. CDR3 DNA: TGTGCCAGCAGCCCACTACCTCGACAGCCCATTTCACCCCTCCACTTT.

The chain carries TRBV19 and TRBJ1-1; D is unclear. The V gene lost 6 bases and the J gene lost 3 bases, with 17 bases spanning the gap. CDR1 and CDR2 from the germline V gene are LNHDA and SQIVND (reference sequence). The CDR3 consists of 15 residues. The CDR3 bases are TGTGCCAGTAGCCCGGCAGGAACGGCGGACACTGAAGCTTTCTTT. Amino acids: CASSPAGTADTEAFF.

The sample holds one count of this clone. The J gene is TRBJ2-7, the V gene TRBV3-1 (or the pseudogene TRBV3-2); D is tentatively TRBD1 or TRBD2 (5 bases each). This CDR3 spans 18 amino acids. The germline V gene has CDR1 LGHDT and CDR2 YNNKEL (reference sequence). V dropped 3 bases and J dropped 0 bases, with 21 bases sitting between them. The CDR3 reads CASSQARDGWQSSYEQYV. The DNA of the CDR3 is TGTGCCAGCAGCCAGGCCCGGGACGGATGGCAGAGCTCCTACGAGCAGTACGTC.

The chain couples TRBV19 to TRBJ1-4; possibly TRBD1 for D (5 bases). Trimming removed 3 bases from V and 16 bases from J, with 24 bases in between. The V gene's germline CDR1 is LNHDA and CDR2 SQIVND (reference sequence). This CDR3 has 15 amino acids. As DNA, the CDR3 is TGTGCCAGTAGTATTCAACTGACGGGACGGAGGCAAGAGTTTTTT. It is translated as CASSIQLTGRRQEFF.